Listed here are 7 T cell receptor delta chains from one sample, sequenced in a study of gammadelta T cells in human blood. TCRdb reanalyzed the RT-PCR reads using CATT. The sample contains some 300 delta-chain clones, 74% of which appear only once. Specimen: Vgamma9Vdelta2 gamma-delta T cells from adult blood. The receptors shown here come from a human donor.

Notes on this clone: A far larger clone is only one base removed, so a read error is likely. This chain connects TRDV2 to TRDJ1; 9 nucleotides agree with TRDD3. CDR1 and CDR2 from the germline V gene are GEAIGNYY and EKD. V lost 2 bases, J lost 0 bases, and 6 bases stayed unmatched. The CDR3 runs 16 residues. CDR3 DNA sequence: TGTGCCTGTGACAACCTACTGGGGGAGAACACCGATAAACTCATCTTT. Translating gives CACDNLLGENTDKLIF.

In the case of this clone: The DNA is left out, because the CDR3 cannot be placed on it with certainty; the CDR3 is given as TCRdb lists it. The V gene reported is TRAV14/DV4; the J gene is uncalled. The CDR3 comprises 15 residues, both ends counted. Germline V gives CDR1 TSDPSYG, CDR2 QGSYDQQN (reference sequence). The CDR3 loop is CASSDWGGGNQPQHF.

About this clone: A far bigger clonotype differs at one base, so this is likely a read error. The J gene is TRDJ2, the V gene TRDV2; TRDD3 is a possible D gene (6 bases). The CDR3 contains 17 residues. The V end was cut by 4 bases, the J end by 0 bases, with 17 bases between. Germline CDR1 and CDR2: GEAIGNYY and EKD. DNA for the CDR3: TGTGCCTGTGATTCCGTCACGGGGATTTCTTTGACAGCACAACTCTTCTTT. Translation: CACDSVTGISLTAQLFF.

This clone came up once. A far larger clone differs by one base, so this is likely a read error. The chain employs TRDV2 and TRDJ1; 10 nucleotides align to TRDD3. Germline lookup yields CDR1 GEAIGNYY and CDR2 EKD. The CDR3 runs to 21 residues. V gave up 4 bases and J gave up 2 bases; unmatched junction bases: 24. In nucleotides, the CDR3 is TGTGCCTGTGAGTACCTCAAACCCGGTTCCCGGGGGATACGTGAAACCGATAAACTCATCTTT. Its translation: CACEYLKPGSRGIRETDKLIF.

Turning to this clone: A far bigger clonotype differs at one base, so this is likely a read error. V and J are TRDV2 and TRDJ1; TRDD3 matches at 8 bases. Germline V gives CDR1 GEAIGNYY, CDR2 EKD. The CDR3 spans 15 residues. With V trimmed by 5 bases and J by 0 bases, 7 bases remained unmatched. The DNA for the CDR3 is TGTGCCTGTGTACTGGGGGGTACGTACACCGATAAACTCATCTTT. Amino acids: CACVLGGTYTDKLIF.

Note on this clone: One base separates it from a far larger clone, so it is likely a read error. The rearrangement joins TRDV2 to TRDJ2, with TRDD3 matching 11 bases. V shed 3 bases, J shed 0 bases, and the junction held 11 bases outside the gene matches. Germline CDR1 reads GEAIGNYY; CDR2 reads EKD. The CDR3 consists of 19 residues. Here the CDR3 DNA reads TGTGCCTGTGACTCCGTGGGTGGGGGATACGGGACTTTGACAGCACAACTCTTCTTT. It encodes CACDSVGGGYGTLTAQLFF.

A word on this clone: The amino acid sequence in TCRdb belongs to a much larger clone and departs from this DNA's translation at residue 5, likely a sequencing read error; the sequence shown is translated from the DNA. The chain employs TRDV2 and TRDJ1, with D unresolved. The ends were cut back, 3 bases at V and 0 bases at J, with 16 bases in the middle. CDR1 and CDR2 (germline): GEAIGNYY, EKD. The CDR3 loop spans 16 amino acids. The CDR3 nucleotides read TGTGCCTGTGACGCAGTATCCGGATTGTACACCGATAAACTCATCTTT. Translation: CACDAVSGLYTDKLIF.